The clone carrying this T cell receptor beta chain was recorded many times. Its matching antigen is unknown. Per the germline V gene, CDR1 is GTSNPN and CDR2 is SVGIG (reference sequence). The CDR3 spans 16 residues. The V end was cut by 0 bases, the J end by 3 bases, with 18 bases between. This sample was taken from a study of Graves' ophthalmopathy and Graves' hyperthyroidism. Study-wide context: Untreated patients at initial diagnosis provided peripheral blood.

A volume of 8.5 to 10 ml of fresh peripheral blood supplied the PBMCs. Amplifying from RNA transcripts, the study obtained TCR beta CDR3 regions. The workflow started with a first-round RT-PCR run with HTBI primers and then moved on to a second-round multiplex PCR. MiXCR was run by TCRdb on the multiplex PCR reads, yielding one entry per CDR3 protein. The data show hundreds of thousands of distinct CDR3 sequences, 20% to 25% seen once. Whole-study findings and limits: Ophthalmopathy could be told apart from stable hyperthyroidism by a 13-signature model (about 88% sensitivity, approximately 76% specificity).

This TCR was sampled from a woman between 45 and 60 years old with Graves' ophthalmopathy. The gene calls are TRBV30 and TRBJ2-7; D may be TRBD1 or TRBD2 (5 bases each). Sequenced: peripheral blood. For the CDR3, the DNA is TGTGCCTGGAGTGTAGTGGGGGACCCCACACTCTACGAGCAGTACTTC. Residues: CAWSVVGDPTLYEQYF.